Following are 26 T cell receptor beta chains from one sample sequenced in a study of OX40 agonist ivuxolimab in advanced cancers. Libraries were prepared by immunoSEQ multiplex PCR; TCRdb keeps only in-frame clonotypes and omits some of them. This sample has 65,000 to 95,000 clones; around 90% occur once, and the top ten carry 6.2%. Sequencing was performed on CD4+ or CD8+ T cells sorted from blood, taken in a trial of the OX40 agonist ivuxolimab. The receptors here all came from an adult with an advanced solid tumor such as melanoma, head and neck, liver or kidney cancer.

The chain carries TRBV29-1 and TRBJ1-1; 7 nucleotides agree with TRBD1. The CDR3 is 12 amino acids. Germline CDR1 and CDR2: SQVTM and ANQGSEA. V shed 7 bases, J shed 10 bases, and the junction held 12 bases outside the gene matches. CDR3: CSAQEGASGAFF. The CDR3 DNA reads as TGCAGCGCCCAGGAGGGGGCTTCAGGAGCTTTCTTT.

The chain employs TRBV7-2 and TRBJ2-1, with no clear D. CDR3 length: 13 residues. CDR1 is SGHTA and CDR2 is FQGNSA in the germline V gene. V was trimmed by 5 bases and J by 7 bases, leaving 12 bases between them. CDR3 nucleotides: TGTGCCAGCAGCCTCAATAGCCGTAATGAGCAGTTCTTC. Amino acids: CASSLNSRNEQFF.

CDR3 sequence (DNA): TGCGCCAGCAGCCTACCTACCAGGGCGAACACTGAAGCTTTCTTT. Its translation: CASSLPTRANTEAFF. V gene TRBV4-1 combines with J gene TRBJ1-1, with D possibly being TRBD1 (5 bases). The CDR3 has 15 residues. The V end lost 4 bases, the J end lost 1 base, and 13 bases lay between the germline ends. CDR1 is MGHRA, CDR2 YSYEKL, per germline.

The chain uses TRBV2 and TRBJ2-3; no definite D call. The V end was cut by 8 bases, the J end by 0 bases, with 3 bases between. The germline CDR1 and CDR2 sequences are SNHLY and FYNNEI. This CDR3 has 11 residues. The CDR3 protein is CASRSTDTQYF. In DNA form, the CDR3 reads TGTGCCAGCCGAAGCACAGATACGCAGTATTTT.

In DNA, the CDR3 is TGTGCCAGCAGTTTATCACCTTCGGGACTAGCGGAAGAGACCCAGTACTTC. Its protein is CASSLSPSGLAEETQYF. The chain links TRBV27 to TRBJ2-5; 11 nucleotides match TRBD2. V was pared by 0 bases and J by 3 bases, with 6 bases of the junction left unmatched. Germline lookup yields CDR1 MNHEY and CDR2 SMNVEV (reference sequence). This CDR3 comprises 17 residues.

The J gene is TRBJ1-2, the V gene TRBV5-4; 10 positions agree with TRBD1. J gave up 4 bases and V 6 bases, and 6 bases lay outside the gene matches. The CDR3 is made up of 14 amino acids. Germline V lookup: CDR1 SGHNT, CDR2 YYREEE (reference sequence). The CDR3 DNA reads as TGTGCCAGCAAGGACAGGGGGGCTTTCTATGGCTACACCTTC. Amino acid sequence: CASKDRGAFYGYTF.

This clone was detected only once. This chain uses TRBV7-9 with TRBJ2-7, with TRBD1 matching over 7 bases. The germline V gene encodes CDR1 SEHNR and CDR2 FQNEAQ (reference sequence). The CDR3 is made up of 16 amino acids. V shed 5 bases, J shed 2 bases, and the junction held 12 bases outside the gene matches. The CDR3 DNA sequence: TGTGCCAGCAGCCCCCCCCAGGGGGTGAGACCCTACGAGCAGTACTTC. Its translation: CASSPPQGVRPYEQYF.

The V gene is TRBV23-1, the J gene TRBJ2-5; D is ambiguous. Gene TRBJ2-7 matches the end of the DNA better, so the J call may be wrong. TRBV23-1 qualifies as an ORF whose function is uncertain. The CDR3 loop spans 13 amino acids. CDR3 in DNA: TGCGCCAGCAGTCAATCAGTCAGTCACGAGCAGTACTTC. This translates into CASSQSVSHEQYF.

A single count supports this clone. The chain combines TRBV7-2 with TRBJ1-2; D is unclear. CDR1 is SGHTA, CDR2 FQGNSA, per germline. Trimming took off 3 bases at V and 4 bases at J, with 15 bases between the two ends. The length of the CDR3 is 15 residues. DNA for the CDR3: TGTGCCAGCAGCTTTACTAAGGGCCTACTCTATGGCTACACCTTC. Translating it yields CASSFTKGLLYGYTF.

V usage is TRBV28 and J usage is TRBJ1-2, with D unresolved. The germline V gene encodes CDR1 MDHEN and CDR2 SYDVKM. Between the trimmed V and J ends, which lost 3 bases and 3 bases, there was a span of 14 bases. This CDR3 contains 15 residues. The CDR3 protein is CASSLMGSFDYGYTF. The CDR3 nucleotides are TGTGCCAGCAGTTTGATGGGCTCCTTCGACTATGGCTACACCTTC.

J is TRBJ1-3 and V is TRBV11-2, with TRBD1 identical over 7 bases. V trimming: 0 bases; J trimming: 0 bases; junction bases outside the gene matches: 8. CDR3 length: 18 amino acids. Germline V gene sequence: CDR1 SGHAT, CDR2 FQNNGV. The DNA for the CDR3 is TGTGCCAGCAGCTTAGATACGGGACAGTTGCGCTCTGGAAACACCATATATTTT. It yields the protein CASSLDTGQLRSGNTIYF.

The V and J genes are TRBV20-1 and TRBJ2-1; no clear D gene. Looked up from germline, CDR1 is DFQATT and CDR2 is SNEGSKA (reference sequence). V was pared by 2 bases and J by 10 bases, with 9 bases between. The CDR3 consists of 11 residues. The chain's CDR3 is CSARTIGEQFF. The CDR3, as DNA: TGCAGTGCTAGAACAATAGGCGAGCAGTTCTTC.

The CDR3 DNA is TGTGCCAGCAGTCCGCCCTTGGTAGGGCCAGGTGAGCAGTTCTTC. As protein: CASSPPLVGPGEQFF. The V call is TRBV27, the J call TRBJ2-1; D uncertain. This CDR3 contains 15 residues. Germline CDR1 and CDR2: MNHEY and SMNVEV (reference sequence). V lost 5 bases, J lost 9 bases, and 20 bases lay in between.

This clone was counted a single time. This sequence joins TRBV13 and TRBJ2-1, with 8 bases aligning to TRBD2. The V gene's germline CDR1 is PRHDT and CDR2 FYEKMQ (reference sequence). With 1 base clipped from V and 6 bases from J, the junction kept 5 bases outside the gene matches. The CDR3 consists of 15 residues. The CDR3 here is CASSLAGGVSNEQFF. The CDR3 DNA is TGTGCCAGCAGCTTAGCGGGAGGGGTAAGCAATGAGCAGTTCTTC.

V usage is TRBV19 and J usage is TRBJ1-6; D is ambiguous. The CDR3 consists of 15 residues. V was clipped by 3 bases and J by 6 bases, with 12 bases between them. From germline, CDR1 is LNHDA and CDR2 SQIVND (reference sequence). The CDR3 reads CASSMEDPSNSPLHF. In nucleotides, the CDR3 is TGTGCCAGTAGTATGGAGGATCCTTCTAATTCACCCCTCCACTTT.

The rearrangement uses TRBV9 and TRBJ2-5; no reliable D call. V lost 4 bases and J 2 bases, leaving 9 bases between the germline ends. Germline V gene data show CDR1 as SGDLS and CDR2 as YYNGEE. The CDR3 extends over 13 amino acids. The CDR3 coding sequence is TGTGCCAGCAGCTGGGGTTCTCAAGAGACCCAGTACTTC. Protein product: CASSWGSQETQYF. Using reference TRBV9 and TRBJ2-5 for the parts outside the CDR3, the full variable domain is DSGVTQTPKHLITATGQRVTLRCSPRSGDLSVYWYQQSLDQGLQFLIQYYNGEERAKGNILERFSAQQFPDLHSELNLSSLELGDSALYFCASSWGSQETQYFGPGTRLLVL.

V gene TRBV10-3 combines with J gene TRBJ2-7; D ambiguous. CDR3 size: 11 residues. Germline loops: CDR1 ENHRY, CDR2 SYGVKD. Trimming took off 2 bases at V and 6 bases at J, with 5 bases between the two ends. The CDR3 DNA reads TGTGCCATCAGTGAGACGGGCGAGCAGTACTTC. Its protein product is CAISETGEQYF.

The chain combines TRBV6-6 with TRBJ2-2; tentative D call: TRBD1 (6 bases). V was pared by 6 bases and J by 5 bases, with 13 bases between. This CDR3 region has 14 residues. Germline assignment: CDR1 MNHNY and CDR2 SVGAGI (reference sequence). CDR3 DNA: TGTGCCAGCAGCCTACAGGGCAGGACCGGGGAGCTGTTTTTT. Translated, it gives CASSLQGRTGELFF.

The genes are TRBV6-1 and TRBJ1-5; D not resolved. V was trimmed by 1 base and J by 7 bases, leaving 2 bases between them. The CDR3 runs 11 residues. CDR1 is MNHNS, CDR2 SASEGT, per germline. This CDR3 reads CASSEGQPQHF. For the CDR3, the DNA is TGTGCCAGCAGTGAAGGCCAGCCCCAGCATTTT.

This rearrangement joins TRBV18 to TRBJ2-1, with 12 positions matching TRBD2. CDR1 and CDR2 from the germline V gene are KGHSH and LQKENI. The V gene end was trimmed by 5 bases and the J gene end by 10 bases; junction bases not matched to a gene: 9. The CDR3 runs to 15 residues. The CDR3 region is CASSSGLAGSREQFF. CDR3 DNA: TGTGCCAGCTCATCAGGACTAGCGGGGTCCCGGGAGCAGTTCTTC.

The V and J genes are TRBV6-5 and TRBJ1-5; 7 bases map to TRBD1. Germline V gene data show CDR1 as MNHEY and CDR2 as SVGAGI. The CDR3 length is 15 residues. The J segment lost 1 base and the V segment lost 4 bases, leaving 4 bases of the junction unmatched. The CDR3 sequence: CASSWGQKSNQPQHF. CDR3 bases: TGTGCCAGCAGTTGGGGACAGAAGAGCAATCAGCCCCAGCATTTT.

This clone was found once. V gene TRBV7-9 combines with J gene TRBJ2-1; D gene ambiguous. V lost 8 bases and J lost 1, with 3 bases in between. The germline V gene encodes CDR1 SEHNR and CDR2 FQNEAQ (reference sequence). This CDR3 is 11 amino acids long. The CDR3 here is CASASYNEQFF. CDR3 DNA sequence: TGTGCCAGCGCGTCCTACAATGAGCAGTTCTTC. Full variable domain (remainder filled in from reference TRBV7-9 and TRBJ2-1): DTGVSQNPRHKITKRGQNVTFRCDPISEHNRLYWYRQTLGQGPEFLTYFQNEAQLEKSRLLSDRFSAERPKGSFSTLEIQRTEQGDSAMYLCASASYNEQFFGPGTRLTVL.

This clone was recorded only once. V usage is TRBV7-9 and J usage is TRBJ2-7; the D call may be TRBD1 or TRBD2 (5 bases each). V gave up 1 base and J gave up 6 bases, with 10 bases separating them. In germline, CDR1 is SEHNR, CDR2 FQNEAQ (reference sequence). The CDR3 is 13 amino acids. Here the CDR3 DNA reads TGTGCCAGCAGCTTAGGGGCAGGGACCGAGCAGTACTTC. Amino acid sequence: CASSLGAGTEQYF.

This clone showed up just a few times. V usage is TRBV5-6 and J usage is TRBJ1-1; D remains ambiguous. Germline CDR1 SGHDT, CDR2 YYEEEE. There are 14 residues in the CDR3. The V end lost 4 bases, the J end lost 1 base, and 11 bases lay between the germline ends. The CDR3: CASSPRTPNTEAFF. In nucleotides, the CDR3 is TGTGCCAGCAGCCCGAGGACCCCGAACACTGAAGCTTTCTTT.

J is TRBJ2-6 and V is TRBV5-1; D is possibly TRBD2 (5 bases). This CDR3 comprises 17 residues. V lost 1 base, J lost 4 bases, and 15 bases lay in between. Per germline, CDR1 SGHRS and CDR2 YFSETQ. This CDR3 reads CASSLTPRGSGANVLTF. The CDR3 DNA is TGCGCCAGCAGCTTGACCCCACGCGGGTCCGGGGCCAACGTCCTGACTTTC.

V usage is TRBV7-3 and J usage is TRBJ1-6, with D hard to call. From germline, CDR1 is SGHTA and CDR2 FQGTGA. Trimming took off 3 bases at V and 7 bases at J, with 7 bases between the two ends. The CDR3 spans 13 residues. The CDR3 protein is CASSFTENSPLHF. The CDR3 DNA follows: TGTGCCAGCAGCTTTACAGAGAATTCACCCCTCCACTTT.